This T cell receptor (beta chain) appears in the sequencing data of a study of T cells in Graves' hyperthyroidism and ophthalmopathy. The wider study: It was at initial diagnosis, before any treatment, that peripheral blood was collected. Study-wide results and limits: Most clonotypes that expanded in the thyroid above 0.001 also showed up in blood.

PBMCs were obtained from 9.5 to 10 ml fresh peripheral blood. In this sample, this clonotype turned up many times. Its specificity is not known. Germline-derived CDR1 and CDR2 are ENHRY and SYGVKD. This CDR3 spans 13 amino acids. The ends were cut back, 4 bases at V and 1 base at J, with 8 bases in the middle. Amplification of TCR beta CDR3 regions was performed using RNA transcripts as template. Using the HTBI primer set, a first-round RT-PCR was run on the TCR CDR3. MiXCR, applied by TCRdb to the multiplex PCR reads, yields one record per CDR3 protein. This table has 500,000 to 650,000 distinct CDR3 sequences, about 14% appearing once.

The source is a woman between 45 and 60 years old with Graves' ophthalmopathy. Specimen: blood. This chain links TRBV10-3 with TRBJ2-7; no definite D call. This CDR3 is CAISVSRSYEQYF. CDR3 coding DNA: TGTGCCATCAGTGTTAGCAGATCCTACGAGCAGTACTTC.